This TCR beta chain is drawn from a study of blood T cell repertoires in COVID-19. Background on the study: Samples of COVID-19 (acute and convalescent) were obtained from the United States, Italy and Spain.

Study members were between about 18 and 89 years old and lived in 20 to 30 US regions. This clone appeared a few times. Data came from immunoSEQ multiplex PCR; TCRdb stores just in-frame clones and leaves some out. The table lists 300,000 to 500,000 clones, roughly 90% of them singletons. The CDR3 spans 12 residues. V gave up 3 bases and J gave up 7 bases, with 12 bases separating them. In germline, CDR1 is DFQATT, CDR2 SNEGSKA (reference sequence). This chain links TRBV20-1 with TRBJ1-2, with D maybe TRBD1 (5 bases). The receptor's source is a woman aged 25-40 years with acute COVID-19. The sequencing input was PBMCs or T cells enriched from blood (not recorded which). The CDR3 reads CSASEPGVGYTF. The CDR3 DNA reads as TGCAGTGCTAGTGAGCCGGGGGTTGGCTACACCTTC.